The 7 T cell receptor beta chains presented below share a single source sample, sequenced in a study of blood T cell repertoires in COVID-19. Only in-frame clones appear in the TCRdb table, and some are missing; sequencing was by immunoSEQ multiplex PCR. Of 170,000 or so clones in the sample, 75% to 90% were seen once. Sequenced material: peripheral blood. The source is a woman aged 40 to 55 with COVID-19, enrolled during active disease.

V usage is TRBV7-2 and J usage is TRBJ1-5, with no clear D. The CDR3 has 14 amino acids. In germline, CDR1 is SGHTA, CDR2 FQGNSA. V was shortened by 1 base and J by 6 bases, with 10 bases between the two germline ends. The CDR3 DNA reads TGTGCCAGCAGCTTAGGCCAGGTGGGTCAGCCCCAGCATTTT. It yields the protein CASSLGQVGQPQHF.

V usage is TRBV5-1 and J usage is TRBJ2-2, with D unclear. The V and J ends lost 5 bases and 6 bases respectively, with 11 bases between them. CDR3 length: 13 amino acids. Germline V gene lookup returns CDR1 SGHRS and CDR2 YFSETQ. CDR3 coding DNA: TGCGCCAGCAGGCCTTCTGGCCCCGGGGAGCTGTTTTTT. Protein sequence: CASRPSGPGELFF.

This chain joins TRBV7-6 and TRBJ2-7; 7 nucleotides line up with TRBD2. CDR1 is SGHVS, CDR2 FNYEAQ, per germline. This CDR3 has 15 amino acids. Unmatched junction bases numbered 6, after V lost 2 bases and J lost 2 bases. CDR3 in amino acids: CASSLRPSGTYEQYF. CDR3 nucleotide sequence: TGTGCCAGCAGCTTAAGGCCTAGCGGAACCTACGAGCAGTACTTC.

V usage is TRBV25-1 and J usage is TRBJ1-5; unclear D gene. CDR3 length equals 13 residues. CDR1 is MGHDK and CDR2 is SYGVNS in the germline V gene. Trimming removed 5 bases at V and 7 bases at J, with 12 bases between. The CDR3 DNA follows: TGTGCCAGCAGTTTTGCGGGTGACCAGCCCCAGCATTTT. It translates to CASSFAGDQPQHF.

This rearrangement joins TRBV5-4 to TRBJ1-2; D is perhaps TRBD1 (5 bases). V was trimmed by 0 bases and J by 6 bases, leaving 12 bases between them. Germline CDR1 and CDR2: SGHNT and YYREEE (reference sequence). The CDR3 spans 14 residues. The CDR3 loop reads CASSLVGGVNGYTF. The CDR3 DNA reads TGTGCCAGCAGCTTGGTAGGAGGGGTAAATGGCTACACCTTC.

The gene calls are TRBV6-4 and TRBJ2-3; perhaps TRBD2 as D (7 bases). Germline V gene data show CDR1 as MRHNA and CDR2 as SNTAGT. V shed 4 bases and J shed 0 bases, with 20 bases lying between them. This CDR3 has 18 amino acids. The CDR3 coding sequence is TGTGCCAGCAGTGCTACGTGGGGGGGGCCGACTAGCACAGATACGCAGTATTTT. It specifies CASSATWGGPTSTDTQYF.

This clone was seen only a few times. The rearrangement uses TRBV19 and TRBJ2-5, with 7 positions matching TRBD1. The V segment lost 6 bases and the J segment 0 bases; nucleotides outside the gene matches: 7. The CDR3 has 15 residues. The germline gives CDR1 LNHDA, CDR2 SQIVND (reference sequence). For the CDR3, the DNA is TGTGCCAGTAGGGAATCGGGACAGTACCAAGAGACCCAGTACTTC. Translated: CASRESGQYQETQYF. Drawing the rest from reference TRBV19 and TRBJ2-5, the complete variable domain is DGGITQSPKYLFRKEGQNVTLSCEQNLNHDAMYWYRQDPGQGLRLIYYSQIVNDFQKGDIAEGYSVSREKKESFPLTVTSAQKNPTAFYLCASRESGQYQETQYFGPGTRLLVL.